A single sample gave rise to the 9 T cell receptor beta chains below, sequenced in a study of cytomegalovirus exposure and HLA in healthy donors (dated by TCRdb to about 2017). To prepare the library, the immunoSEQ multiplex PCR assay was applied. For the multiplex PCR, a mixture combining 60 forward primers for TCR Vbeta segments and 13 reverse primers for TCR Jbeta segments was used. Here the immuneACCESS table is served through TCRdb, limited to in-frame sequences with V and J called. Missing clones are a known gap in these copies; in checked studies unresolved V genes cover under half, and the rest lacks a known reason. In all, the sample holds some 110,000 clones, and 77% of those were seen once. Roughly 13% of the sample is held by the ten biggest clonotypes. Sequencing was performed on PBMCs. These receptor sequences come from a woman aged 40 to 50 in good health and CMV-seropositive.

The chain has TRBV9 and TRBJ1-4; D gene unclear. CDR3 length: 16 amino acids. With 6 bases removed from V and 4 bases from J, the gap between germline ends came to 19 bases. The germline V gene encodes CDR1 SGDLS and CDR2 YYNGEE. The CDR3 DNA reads TGTGCCAGCAATTCGGGGAGTACTATCATTAATGAAAAACTGTTTTTT. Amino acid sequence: CASNSGSTIINEKLFF.

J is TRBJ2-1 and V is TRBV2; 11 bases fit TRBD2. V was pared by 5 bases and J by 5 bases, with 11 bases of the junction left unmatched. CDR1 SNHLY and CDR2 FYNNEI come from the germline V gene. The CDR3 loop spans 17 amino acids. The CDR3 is CASSPPTSGIGNNEQFF. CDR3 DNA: TGTGCCAGCAGTCCACCGACTAGCGGGATAGGGAACAATGAGCAGTTCTTC.

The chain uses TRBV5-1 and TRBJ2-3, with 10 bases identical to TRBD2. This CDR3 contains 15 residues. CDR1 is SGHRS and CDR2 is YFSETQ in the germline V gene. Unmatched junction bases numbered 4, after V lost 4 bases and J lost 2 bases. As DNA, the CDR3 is TGCGCCAGCAGCCCGGGACTAGCGACCACAGATACGCAGTATTTT. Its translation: CASSPGLATTDTQYF.

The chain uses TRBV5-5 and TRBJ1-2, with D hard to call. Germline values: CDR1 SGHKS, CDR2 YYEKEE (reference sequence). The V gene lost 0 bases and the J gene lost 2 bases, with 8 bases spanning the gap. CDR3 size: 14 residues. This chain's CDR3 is CASSLGRRNYGYTF. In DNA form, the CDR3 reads TGTGCCAGCAGCTTGGGACGGAGAAACTATGGCTACACCTTC.

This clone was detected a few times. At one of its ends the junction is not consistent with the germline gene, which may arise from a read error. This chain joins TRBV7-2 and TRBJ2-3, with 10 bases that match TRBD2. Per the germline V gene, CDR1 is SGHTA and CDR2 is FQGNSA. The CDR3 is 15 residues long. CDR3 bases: TGTGCCAGCAACAAAGCTAGCGGGGGCACGGATACGCAGTATTTT. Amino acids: CASNKASGGTDTQYF. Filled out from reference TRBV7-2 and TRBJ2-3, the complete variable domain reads GAGVSQSPSNKVTEKGKDVELRCDPISGHTALYWYRQSLGQGLEFLIYFQGNSAPDKSGLPSDRFSAERTGGSVSTLTIQRTQQEDSAVYLCASNKASGGTDTQYFGPGTRLTVL.

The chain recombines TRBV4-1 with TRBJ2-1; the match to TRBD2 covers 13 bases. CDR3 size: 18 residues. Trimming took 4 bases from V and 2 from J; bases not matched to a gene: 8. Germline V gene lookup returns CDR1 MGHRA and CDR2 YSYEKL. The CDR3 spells CASSPWTSGSQTYNEQFF. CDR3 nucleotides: TGCGCCAGCAGCCCATGGACTAGCGGGAGTCAAACCTACAATGAGCAGTTCTTC.

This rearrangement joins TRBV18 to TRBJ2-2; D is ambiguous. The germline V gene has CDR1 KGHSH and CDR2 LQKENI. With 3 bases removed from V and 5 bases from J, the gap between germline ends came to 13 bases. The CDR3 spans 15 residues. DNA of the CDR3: TGTGCCAGCTCACCGACGCGGAGTGAGACCGGGGAGCTGTTTTTT. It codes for CASSPTRSETGELFF.

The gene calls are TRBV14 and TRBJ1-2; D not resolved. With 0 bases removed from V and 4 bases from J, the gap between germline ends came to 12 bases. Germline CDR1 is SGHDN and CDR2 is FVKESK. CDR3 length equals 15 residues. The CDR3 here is CASSQDLARIYGYTF. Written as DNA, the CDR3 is TGTGCCAGCAGCCAAGATCTCGCCAGGATCTATGGCTACACCTTC. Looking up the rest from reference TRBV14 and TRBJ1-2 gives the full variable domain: EAGVTQFPSHSVIEKGQTVTLRCDPISGHDNLYWYRRVMGKEIKFLLHFVKESKQDESGMPNNRFLAERTGGTYSTLKVQPAELEDSGVYFCASSQDLARIYGYTFGSGTRLTVV.

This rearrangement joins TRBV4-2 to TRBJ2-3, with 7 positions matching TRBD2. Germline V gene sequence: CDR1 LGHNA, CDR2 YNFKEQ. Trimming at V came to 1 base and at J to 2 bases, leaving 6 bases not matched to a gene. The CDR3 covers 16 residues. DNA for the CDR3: TGTGCCAGCAGCCAAGCTGCTAGCGGAGTCACAGATACGCAGTATTTT. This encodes CASSQAASGVTDTQYF.